This record looks at one T cell receptor (beta chain) sequence and its context. Its antigen is currently unknown. The data belong to a study of glioma-infiltrating T cells. Study-wide points: Gliomas, especially low-grade, showed above-expected tissue-blood divergence; non-neoplastic patients showed below.

Using RNA template, CDR3s of TCR alpha and beta were amplified with iRepertoire arm-PCR. TCRdb re-derived calls from the multiplex PCR reads in MiXCR, one entry per CDR3 protein. The data show approximately 15,000 distinct CDR3 sequences, nearly 60% seen once. The germline V gene encodes CDR1 LNHNV and CDR2 YYDKDF (reference sequence). This CDR3 region has 16 residues. The V segment lost 1 base and the J segment 3 bases; nucleotides outside the gene matches: 5. Sample: glioma tissue, nonneoplastic brain tissue, or PBMCs (not recorded which). The chain is built from TRBV15 and TRBJ2-3, with 9 bases identical to TRBD1. This sequence originates from a human donor with low-grade glioma or glioblastoma, undergoing nonglioma brain surgery, or in good health (not recorded which). The chain's CDR3 is CATSRVSGQGTDTQYF. In DNA form, the CDR3 reads TGTGCCACCAGCAGAGTATCAGGACAGGGGACAGATACGCAGTATTTT.